This entry lists 13 T cell receptor beta chains sequenced from one sample in a study of T-cell memory formation after mild COVID-19. One entry per CDR3 protein, called by TCRdb with MiXCR from the 5' RACE reads. The sample contains 250,000 to 300,000 distinct CDR3 sequences, under 20% of which appear only once. The sequenced sample was PBMCs or a T cell subset sorted from them (not recorded which). Source of these receptors: a man between 18 and 35 years old who had mild COVID-19 (a few samples of this study predate the infection). Cell type and time point are not known.

The genes are TRBV27 and TRBJ2-5, with D perhaps matching TRBD2 (7 bases). The CDR3 totals 15 residues. Germline V lookup: CDR1 MNHEY, CDR2 SMNVEV (reference sequence). Trimming stripped 6 bases from V and 8 bases from J, with 22 bases between. CDR3 nucleotides: TGTGCCAGCAGGACGGGGCGGGGGCCCGGGTACACCCAGTACTTC. Translated, it gives CASRTGRGPGYTQYF.

The rearrangement uses TRBV29-1 and TRBJ1-1; 8 bases fit TRBD1. There are 14 residues in the CDR3. The germline V gene encodes CDR1 SQVTM and CDR2 ANQGSEA. J gave up 6 bases and V 4 bases, and 10 bases lay outside the gene matches. Here the CDR3 reads CSVVGQGAKAEAFF. Here the CDR3 DNA reads TGCAGCGTTGTTGGGCAGGGGGCGAAGGCTGAAGCTTTCTTT.

The chain couples TRBV6-2 or TRBV6-3 to TRBJ2-5; weak D call: TRBD1 (6 bases). Trimming shortened V by 6 bases and J by 2 bases, and 13 bases separated the two germline ends. Germline V CDR1 and CDR2: MNHEY, SVGEGT. The CDR3 consists of 14 residues. The CDR3, as DNA: TGTGCCAGCAGCCTTCGTCAGGGGCAAGAGACCCAGTACTTC. Amino acid sequence: CASSLRQGQETQYF.

The V and J genes are TRBV29-1 and TRBJ1-2; D remains unclear. Germline V gene data show CDR1 as SQVTM and CDR2 as ANQGSEA. V gave up 5 bases and J gave up 4 bases, with 14 bases separating them. The CDR3 is 13 residues long. This chain's CDR3 is CSVSKDWGYGYTF. The CDR3 DNA reads as TGCAGCGTTTCTAAGGACTGGGGCTATGGCTACACCTTC.

The sample holds a few counts of this clonotype. The chain links TRBV9 to TRBJ1-3; D is ambiguous. The CDR3 consists of 15 residues. Trimming took 4 bases from V and 0 from J, leaving 11 bases between them. Germline V lookup: CDR1 SGDLS, CDR2 YYNGEE. The CDR3, as DNA: TGTGCCAGCAGCCGTGGACGGGACTCTGGAAACACCATATATTTT. Translation gives CASSRGRDSGNTIYF.

The chain couples TRBV5-6 to TRBJ2-7; D call uncertain. With 6 bases removed from V and 0 bases from J, the gap between germline ends came to 19 bases. From germline, CDR1 is SGHDT and CDR2 YYEEEE. The CDR3 is 16 amino acids. CDR3 DNA sequence: TGTGCCAGCACCTATCTACGGCGGCATCTCTCCTACGAGCAGTACTTC. Translated: CASTYLRRHLSYEQYF.

This chain uses TRBV12-3 or TRBV12-4 with TRBJ2-7; 7 nucleotides match TRBD1. Trimming cost V 7 bases and J 0 bases; bases outside gene matches: 6. The length of the CDR3 is 14 residues. CDR3: CASTTTGISYEQYF. For the CDR3, the DNA is TGTGCCAGCACCACGACAGGGATCTCCTACGAGCAGTACTTC.

In this sample, this clonotype turned up a few times. CDR3 region: CASSSLPQTSFRIEQFF. The CDR3 nucleotides read TGTGCCAGCAGTTCCCTCCCTCAGACTAGCTTCCGAATTGAGCAGTTCTTC. The chain links TRBV6-5 to TRBJ2-1, with TRBD2 identical over 7 bases. The CDR3 is made up of 17 amino acids. CDR1 and CDR2 (germline): MNHEY, SVGAGI. The V segment lost 4 bases and the J segment 9 bases; nucleotides outside the gene matches: 18.

This clonotype was seen a few times. The gene calls are TRBV30 and TRBJ1-5, with D possibly matching TRBD1 (5 bases). There are 13 residues in the CDR3. With 0 bases removed from V and 11 bases from J, the gap between germline ends came to 14 bases. Germline V CDR1 and CDR2: GTSNPN, SVGIG (reference sequence). CDR3 nucleotide sequence: TGTGCCTGGAGTGTCCAGCACCGGGGGACCCAGCATTTT. It yields the protein CAWSVQHRGTQHF.

The chain's CDR3 is CAVRRPADTQYF. For the CDR3, the DNA is TGTGCCGTTCGAAGGCCCGCAGATACGCAGTATTTT. This rearrangement joins TRBV10-3 to TRBJ2-3, with unresolved D. CDR1 and CDR2 from the germline V gene are ENHRY and SYGVKD. The CDR3 totals 12 residues. Trimming pared 11 bases from V and 4 bases from J, leaving 13 bases between.

J is TRBJ2-4 and V is TRBV7-2; tentative D call: TRBD2 (7 bases). In germline, CDR1 is SGHTA, CDR2 FQGNSA. V was pared by 5 bases and J by 8 bases, with 16 bases between. This CDR3 is built from 14 residues. The CDR3 loop is CASSPRGGGYIQYF. CDR3 DNA: TGTGCCAGCAGCCCGAGGGGGGGGGGTTACATTCAGTACTTC.

The chain links TRBV11-3 to TRBJ2-1, with TRBD2 matching 8 bases. The junction had 5 bases not matched to a gene; V was cut back by 3 bases and J by 7 bases. This CDR3 has 14 amino acids. The germline V gene encodes CDR1 SGHNT and CDR2 YENEEA. CDR3: CASSFGGAINEQFF. CDR3 in DNA: TGTGCCAGCAGCTTCGGGGGGGCCATAAATGAGCAGTTCTTC.

This clonotype was observed at least ten times. This chain links TRBV20-1 with TRBJ2-1; TRBD2 might be the D (5 bases). V was shortened by 6 bases and J by 0 bases, with 9 bases between the two germline ends. Germline lookup yields CDR1 DFQATT and CDR2 SNEGSKA (reference sequence). CDR3 length: 13 residues. DNA of the CDR3: TGCAGTGCCACGGGATACTCCTACAATGAGCAGTTCTTC. Its protein product is CSATGYSYNEQFF.